This is a list of T cell receptor beta chains from one sample in a study of cytomegalovirus exposure and HLA in healthy donors. The table came from immunoSEQ multiplex PCR; TCRdb's copy has only in-frame clones and leaves some out. The data show 60,000 to 75,000 clones, around 93% seen once. The sample consisted of PBMCs. The source is a woman younger than 30 in good health and CMV-seropositive. CDR3s include the opening cysteine and the closing phenylalanine or tryptophan. Fields, in order: D gene, J gene, V gene, clone size, CDR3 DNA, CDR3 protein. A D gene is named only where the DNA matches it firmly. Expanded clones get a size class; other rows say once, few or many, or leave the size out.

d_call: .
j_call: TRBJ1-2
v_call: TRBV9
clone_size: once
cdr3_nt: TGTGCCAGCAGCGTAGGCACAGTTAACTATGGCTACACCTTC
cdr3_aa: CASSVGTVNYGYTF

d_call: .
j_call: TRBJ2-1
v_call: TRBV28
clone_size: .
cdr3_nt: TGTGCCAGCAGTTTTACTTTCGATGAGCAGTTCTTC
cdr3_aa: CASSFTFDEQFF

d_call: TRBD1
j_call: TRBJ2-7
v_call: TRBV7-2
clone_size: .
cdr3_nt: TGTGCCAGCAGCATGACAGGGTACGAGCAGTACTTC
cdr3_aa: CASSMTGYEQYF

d_call: .
j_call: TRBJ2-7
v_call: TRBV4-1
clone_size: once
cdr3_nt: TGCGCCAGCAGCCAAGAAGCGGGACATCTCTACGAGCAGTACTTC
cdr3_aa: CASSQEAGHLYEQYF

d_call: .
j_call: TRBJ2-7
v_call: TRBV18
clone_size: few
cdr3_nt: TGTGCCAGCTCACCACTTTCCGACGGGGAGCAGTACTTC
cdr3_aa: CASSPLSDGEQYF

d_call: .
j_call: TRBJ2-7
v_call: TRBV28
clone_size: .
cdr3_nt: TGTGCCAGCAGATCCACAGGGCTTACCTACGAGCAGTACTTC
cdr3_aa: CASRSTGLTYEQYF

d_call: .
j_call: TRBJ1-5
v_call: TRBV28
clone_size: .
cdr3_nt: TGTGCCACCTCCGTCGGGGGTAGCAATCAGCCCCAGCATTTT
cdr3_aa: CATSVGGSNQPQHF

d_call: .
j_call: TRBJ1-5
v_call: TRBV18
clone_size: .
cdr3_nt: TGTGCCAGCTCACTCGAGGAAAATCAGCCCCAGCATTTT
cdr3_aa: CASSLEENQPQHF

d_call: TRBD1
j_call: TRBJ1-2
v_call: TRBV4-2
clone_size: .
cdr3_nt: TGTGCCAGCAGCCAAGACGCGACCGGACAGGGGCACTTTGGCTACACCTTC
cdr3_aa: CASSQDATGQGHFGYTF

d_call: .
j_call: TRBJ1-2
v_call: TRBV5-1
clone_size: .
cdr3_nt: TGCGCCAGCAGCCAGGACAGACAACATGGCTACACCTTC
cdr3_aa: CASSQDRQHGYTF

d_call: TRBD1
j_call: TRBJ2-7
v_call: TRBV10-3
clone_size: once
cdr3_nt: TGTGCCATCAGTAAATCCGGGACAGTCGGCTACGAGCAGTACTTC
cdr3_aa: CAISKSGTVGYEQYF

d_call: .
j_call: TRBJ1-1
v_call: TRBV29-1
clone_size: .
cdr3_nt: TGCAGCATAACGAGACAGTACTCCACCGCCGCTGAAGCTTTCTTT
cdr3_aa: CSITRQYSTAAEAFF

d_call: TRBD2
j_call: TRBJ2-1
v_call: TRBV5-1
clone_size: .
cdr3_nt: TGCGCCAGCAGCAAGCGGGGATCCTACAATGAGCAGTTCTTC
cdr3_aa: CASSKRGSYNEQFF

d_call: TRBD2
j_call: TRBJ2-1
v_call: TRBV27
clone_size: .
cdr3_nt: TGTGCCAGCTCGAGCGGGGGGGCCCCTCGGTGGTACAATGAGCAGTTCTTC
cdr3_aa: CASSSGGAPRWYNEQFF

d_call: .
j_call: TRBJ1-1
v_call: TRBV9
clone_size: .
cdr3_nt: TGTGCCAGCAGCGTAGTCGGGGTGGGCACTGAAGCTTTCTTT
cdr3_aa: CASSVVGVGTEAFF

d_call: .
j_call: TRBJ2-7
v_call: TRBV19
clone_size: .
cdr3_nt: TGTGCCAGTAGTAGTTTTGGACATATCTACGAGCAGTACTTC
cdr3_aa: CASSSFGHIYEQYF

d_call: TRBD1
j_call: TRBJ1-1
v_call: TRBV18
clone_size: .
cdr3_nt: TGTGCCAGCTCACAACAGGGGAAGGACACTGAAGCTTTCTTT
cdr3_aa: CASSQQGKDTEAFF

d_call: .
j_call: TRBJ2-3
v_call: TRBV9
clone_size: .
cdr3_nt: TGTGCCAGCAGCGTAGGCTCGACTAGCACAGATACGCAGTATTTT
cdr3_aa: CASSVGSTSTDTQYF

d_call: TRBD2
j_call: TRBJ2-5
v_call: TRBV9
clone_size: .
cdr3_nt: TGTGCCAGCAGCCCCCGTGATGGACTAGCGGGGGGACAAAAAGAGACCCAGTACTTC
cdr3_aa: CASSPRDGLAGGQKETQYF

d_call: .
j_call: TRBJ2-3
v_call: TRBV5-1
clone_size: .
cdr3_nt: TGCGCCAGCAGCCCCGGGGCGGGAAGCACAGATACGCAGTATTTT
cdr3_aa: CASSPGAGSTDTQYF

d_call: .
j_call: TRBJ2-5
v_call: TRBV7-9
clone_size: .
cdr3_nt: TGTGCCAGCAGCTTGGGCTTCGCGGGAGAGACCCAGTACTTC
cdr3_aa: CASSLGFAGETQYF

d_call: .
j_call: TRBJ2-1
v_call: TRBV7-2
clone_size: once
cdr3_nt: TGTGCCAGCAGCTTAGACCGGAGGTCCTACAATGAGCAGTTCTTC
cdr3_aa: CASSLDRRSYNEQFF

d_call: .
j_call: TRBJ2-1
v_call: TRBV4-2
clone_size: .
cdr3_nt: TGTGCCAGCAGCGCCCAACTCATAGGGAGCTCCTACAATGAGCAGTTCTTC
cdr3_aa: CASSAQLIGSSYNEQFF

d_call: .
j_call: TRBJ1-1
v_call: TRBV7-9
clone_size: few
cdr3_nt: TGTGCCAGCAGCCCTCACCGGAGGGCAGACAGTGCTGAAGCTTTCTTT
cdr3_aa: CASSPHRRADSAEAFF

d_call: TRBD1
j_call: TRBJ1-4
v_call: TRBV7-9
clone_size: .
cdr3_nt: TGTGCCAGCAGCTTCTCCGGGACAGGGAATGAAAAACTGTTTTTT
cdr3_aa: CASSFSGTGNEKLFF

d_call: TRBD1
j_call: TRBJ1-1
v_call: TRBV6-5
clone_size: .
cdr3_nt: TGTGCCAGCAGGAAGACAGGGGGCTTTGGTTCTGAAGCTTTCTTT
cdr3_aa: CASRKTGGFGSEAFF

d_call: TRBD2
j_call: TRBJ2-5
v_call: TRBV11-2
clone_size: .
cdr3_nt: TGTGCCAGCAGCTTGACGCGGACTAGCGGGGGAGAGACCCAGTACTTC
cdr3_aa: CASSLTRTSGGETQYF

d_call: TRBD1
j_call: TRBJ2-7
v_call: TRBV7-6
clone_size: .
cdr3_nt: TGTGCCAGCAGCTTAGAGGTGACAGGGAACGAGCAGTACTTC
cdr3_aa: CASSLEVTGNEQYF

d_call: TRBD2
j_call: TRBJ2-2
v_call: TRBV12-5
clone_size: .
cdr3_nt: TGTGCTAGTGGTTTGCAACAGACTAGCGGGAGTTTTGCCGGGGAGCTGTTTTTT
cdr3_aa: CASGLQQTSGSFAGELFF

d_call: .
j_call: TRBJ1-2
v_call: TRBV6-1
clone_size: .
cdr3_nt: TGTGCCAGCAGTGAAGCTCTAGGGGGTGTGGCCTTC
cdr3_aa: CASSEALGGVAF

d_call: .
j_call: TRBJ2-5
v_call: TRBV27
clone_size: .
cdr3_nt: TGTGCCAGCAGTTTTGTTGGGGGCCGAGAGACCCAGTACTTC
cdr3_aa: CASSFVGGRETQYF

d_call: .
j_call: TRBJ1-5
v_call: TRBV6-1
clone_size: .
cdr3_nt: TGTGCCAGCAGTGAGACAGAAAGCAATCAGCCCCAGCATTTT
cdr3_aa: CASSETESNQPQHF

d_call: .
j_call: TRBJ2-5
v_call: TRBV18
clone_size: .
cdr3_nt: TGTGCCAGCTCACCACCGGTGCGAGAGACCCAGTACTTC
cdr3_aa: CASSPPVRETQYF

d_call: .
j_call: TRBJ1-2
v_call: TRBV7-9
clone_size: .
cdr3_nt: TGTGCCAGCAGCTTATCAGGAACAAATGGCTACACCTTC
cdr3_aa: CASSLSGTNGYTF

d_call: .
j_call: TRBJ1-5
v_call: TRBV2
clone_size: few
cdr3_nt: TGTGCCAGCAGCTCGCTTACTAATCAGCCCCAGCATTTT
cdr3_aa: CASSSLTNQPQHF

d_call: TRBD1
j_call: TRBJ2-5
v_call: TRBV5-6
clone_size: .
cdr3_nt: TGTGCCAGCAGCTTGTCCCAGGGGGCCCTTAGGGAGACCCAGTACTTC
cdr3_aa: CASSLSQGALRETQYF

d_call: TRBD1
j_call: TRBJ1-5
v_call: TRBV9
clone_size: .
cdr3_nt: TGTGCCAGCAGCAGGGGAGACAGGGGGAATCAGCCCCAGCATTTT
cdr3_aa: CASSRGDRGNQPQHF

d_call: .
j_call: TRBJ2-1
v_call: TRBV11-1
clone_size: .
cdr3_nt: TGTGCCAGCAGCTTACCTCGTAGGACGGGAAGGGACAATGAGCAGTTCTTC
cdr3_aa: CASSLPRRTGRDNEQFF

d_call: .
j_call: TRBJ2-1
v_call: TRBV7-9
clone_size: .
cdr3_nt: TGTGCCAGCAGCCCCAAGGAGATACAGGACAATGAGCAGTTCTTC
cdr3_aa: CASSPKEIQDNEQFF

d_call: .
j_call: TRBJ1-3
v_call: TRBV27
clone_size: .
cdr3_nt: TGTGCCAGCAGTTCGAACAGGGTACCTGGAAACACCATATATTTT
cdr3_aa: CASSSNRVPGNTIYF

d_call: TRBD2
j_call: TRBJ2-7
v_call: TRBV7-9
clone_size: once
cdr3_nt: TGTGCCAGCAGCCCGAAGTGGCGGGAGGGCACCTACGAGCAGTACTTC
cdr3_aa: CASSPKWREGTYEQYF

d_call: .
j_call: TRBJ1-1
v_call: TRBV6-5
clone_size: .
cdr3_nt: TGTGCCAGCAGTGGCCGAGGGGGGAACACTGAAGCTTTCTTT
cdr3_aa: CASSGRGGNTEAFF

d_call: TRBD1
j_call: TRBJ1-6
v_call: TRBV7-2
clone_size: .
cdr3_nt: TGTGCCAGCAGCTTAGTGGGGGACAGGGGTGTGGCCCTCCACTTT
cdr3_aa: CASSLVGDRGVALHF

d_call: TRBD1
j_call: TRBJ2-5
v_call: TRBV28
clone_size: .
cdr3_nt: TGTGCCAGCAGCCAGAAGACAGGGGGCGAGACCCAGTACTTC
cdr3_aa: CASSQKTGGETQYF

d_call: TRBD1
j_call: TRBJ1-3
v_call: TRBV28
clone_size: .
cdr3_nt: TGTGCCAGTCTCCACCAGACAGGGGGCAGGGAGACCATATATTTT
cdr3_aa: CASLHQTGGRETIYF

d_call: TRBD2
j_call: TRBJ2-3
v_call: TRBV11-2
clone_size: .
cdr3_nt: TGTGCCAGCAGCAGACTAGCGGGAGGCATGGTAGATACGCAGTATTTT
cdr3_aa: CASSRLAGGMVDTQYF

d_call: TRBD1
j_call: TRBJ1-1
v_call: TRBV4-1
clone_size: .
cdr3_nt: TGCGCCAGCAGCCAGGGACCTGGGCAGGGGGTAAACACTGAAGCTTTCTTT
cdr3_aa: CASSQGPGQGVNTEAFF

d_call: .
j_call: TRBJ1-1
v_call: TRBV30
clone_size: .
cdr3_nt: TGTGCCTGGAGTGGTAACCGGGGGACTGAAGCTTTCTTT
cdr3_aa: CAWSGNRGTEAFF

d_call: TRBD2
j_call: TRBJ2-1
v_call: TRBV27
clone_size: .
cdr3_nt: TGTGCCAGCAGTTTCGGACTAGTTATCAATGAGCAGTTCTTC
cdr3_aa: CASSFGLVINEQFF

d_call: .
j_call: TRBJ1-3
v_call: TRBV27
clone_size: .
cdr3_nt: TGTGCCAGCAGTCCACAGGGTCCTGGAAACACCATATATTTT
cdr3_aa: CASSPQGPGNTIYF

d_call: TRBD1
j_call: TRBJ1-5
v_call: TRBV28
clone_size: .
cdr3_nt: TGTGCCAGCAGGACACAGGGGGCGTCTGGTCAGCCCCAGCATTTT
cdr3_aa: CASRTQGASGQPQHF

d_call: .
j_call: TRBJ1-3
v_call: TRBV5-6
clone_size: .
cdr3_nt: TGTGCCAGCAGCGCAGAACAGGGCGTGGGAAACACCATATATTTT
cdr3_aa: CASSAEQGVGNTIYF